The TCR beta chain described here comes from a study of blood T cell repertoires in COVID-19. Germline V gene sequence: CDR1 GTSNPN, CDR2 SVGIG (reference sequence). The V gene end was trimmed by 1 base and the J gene end by 0 bases; junction bases not matched to a gene: 3. This CDR3 is built from 16 residues. Per the study methods: It was from reference gene primer amplification that nucleated cell counts were estimated. Generated by immunoSEQ multiplex PCR, the TCRdb table keeps only in-frame clones and is missing some. The DNA gave D and trimming, while V, J and clone size come from that table. Of about 74,000 clones listed, approximately 84% were seen once; the top ten hold about 37%.

The sample consisted of peripheral blood. The chain employs TRBV30 and TRBJ2-4; TRBD2 agrees at 10 bases. The TCR comes from a man in his sixties or seventies with acute or convalescent COVID-19. CDR3 bases: TGTGCCTGGAGTGGAGCGGGAGGGCTAGCCAAAAACATTCAGTACTTC. Translation: CAWSGAGGLAKNIQYF.